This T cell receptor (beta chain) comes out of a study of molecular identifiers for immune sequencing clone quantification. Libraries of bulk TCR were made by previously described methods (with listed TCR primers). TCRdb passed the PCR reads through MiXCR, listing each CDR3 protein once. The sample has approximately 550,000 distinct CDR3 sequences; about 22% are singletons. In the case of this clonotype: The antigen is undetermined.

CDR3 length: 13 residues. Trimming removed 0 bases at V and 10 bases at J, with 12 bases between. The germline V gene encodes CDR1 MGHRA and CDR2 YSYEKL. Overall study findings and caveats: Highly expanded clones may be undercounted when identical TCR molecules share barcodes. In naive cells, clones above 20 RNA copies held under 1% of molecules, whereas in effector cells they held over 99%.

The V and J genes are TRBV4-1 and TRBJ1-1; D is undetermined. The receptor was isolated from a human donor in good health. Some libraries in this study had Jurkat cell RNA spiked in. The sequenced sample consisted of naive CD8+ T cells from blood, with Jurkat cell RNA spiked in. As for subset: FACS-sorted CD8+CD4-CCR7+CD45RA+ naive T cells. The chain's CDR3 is CASSQEVNLRAFF. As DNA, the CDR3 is TGCGCCAGCAGCCAAGAAGTCAACCTGAGAGCTTTCTTT.